The 28 T cell receptor beta chains given below trace back to one sample, sequenced in a study of CD8 T cells in ankylosing spondylitis. No cognate antigen is known for these TCRs. Findings and caveats of the study: It appeared that ankylosing spondylitis blood was characterized by a TCR beta motif of about eight highly homologous variants.

TCRdb ran MiXCR on the 5' RACE reads and lists one entry per CDR3 protein. Of about 450,000 distinct CDR3 sequences listed, 25% to 30% are singletons. What was sequenced was blood, either unsorted or a sorted T cell fraction (not recorded which). These receptors came from a male donor with ankylosing spondylitis.

This clonotype was counted only a few times. The V call is TRBV20-1, the J call TRBJ1-6; 12 bases align to TRBD1. The CDR3 spans 14 residues. The trim removed 6 bases at V and 7 bases at J, leaving 4 bases unmatched. Germline CDR1 is DFQATT and CDR2 is SNEGSKA (reference sequence). The CDR3 nucleotides read TGCAGTGCATCGGGACAGGGGGCCAATTCACCCCTCCACTTT. Its protein is CSASGQGANSPLHF.

This chain connects TRBV7-9 to TRBJ1-1; D gene uncertain. This CDR3 is built from 11 residues. Germline V gives CDR1 SEHNR, CDR2 FQNEAQ (reference sequence). The ends were cut back, 2 bases at V and 7 bases at J, with 5 bases in the middle. CDR3 nucleotide sequence: TGTGCCAGCAGCTTAAATCTTGAAGCTTTCTTT. It codes for CASSLNLEAFF. Combining the CDR3 with reference TRBV7-9 and TRBJ1-1 gives the whole variable domain DTGVSQNPRHKITKRGQNVTFRCDPISEHNRLYWYRQTLGQGPEFLTYFQNEAQLEKSRLLSDRFSAERPKGSFSTLEIQRTEQGDSAMYLCASSLNLEAFFGQGTRLTVV.

The V gene is TRBV7-9, the J gene TRBJ2-7, with D possibly TRBD2 on 5 matching bases. Germline CDR1 is SEHNR and CDR2 is FQNEAQ (reference sequence). V lost 11 bases to trimming and J lost 3 bases, with 17 bases between them. CDR3 length: 13 amino acids. CDR3 amino acids: CAGGRTGIYEQYF. CDR3 bases: TGTGCCGGCGGAAGGACGGGAATCTACGAGCAGTACTTC.

This clonotype was counted a few times. V usage is TRBV20-1 and J usage is TRBJ2-3; possible D gene TRBD2, 6 bases. Germline V CDR1 and CDR2: DFQATT, SNEGSKA (reference sequence). V lost 7 bases and J 2 bases, leaving 22 bases between the germline ends. The CDR3 has 16 amino acids. CDR3 region: CSVDTRWDLNTDTQYF. In DNA form, the CDR3 reads TGCAGTGTCGACACGCGGTGGGACTTAAACACAGATACGCAGTATTTT.

The gene calls are TRBV20-1 and TRBJ2-1; D is unclear. Trimming removed 3 bases at V and 11 bases at J, with 11 bases between. The germline CDR1 and CDR2 sequences are DFQATT and SNEGSKA (reference sequence). CDR3 length equals 11 residues. CDR3 in amino acids: CSASMVLQQFF. The CDR3 DNA follows: TGCAGTGCTAGTATGGTCTTACAGCAGTTCTTC.

To note about this clonotype: Relative to the germline gene, one junction end is altered; a read error may explain this. The chain is built from TRBV11-2 and TRBJ1-2, with 10 bases matching TRBD1. CDR3 length: 16 residues. Germline V gives CDR1 SGHAT, CDR2 FQNNGV. This CDR3 is CASSLGGTGVYYGYAF. The CDR3 DNA reads TGTGCCAGCAGCTTAGGAGGGACAGGGGTCTACTATGGCTACGCCTTC. Full variable domain (rest looked up from reference TRBV11-2 and TRBJ1-2): EAGVAQSPRYKIIEKRQSVAFWCNPISGHATLYWYQQILGQGPKLLIQFQNNGVVDDSQLPKDRFSAERLKGVDSTLKIQPAKLEDSAVYLCASSLGGTGVYYGYAFGSGTRLTVV.

This clonotype has only a few counts. V is TRBV5-1 and J is TRBJ2-1; 11 bases agree with TRBD2. Per the germline V gene, CDR1 is SGHRS and CDR2 is YFSETQ. The CDR3 has 16 amino acids. With 0 bases clipped from V and 5 bases from J, the junction kept 4 bases outside the gene matches. DNA of the CDR3: TGCGCCAGCAGCTTGGCCGGGACTAGCGGCGACAATGAGCAGTTCTTC. Its protein product is CASSLAGTSGDNEQFF.

This clonotype came up a few times. The chain combines TRBV5-1 with TRBJ1-1, with 7 bases aligning to TRBD1. After removal of 0 bases from V and 4 bases from J, the junction contained 6 bases not matched to a gene. This CDR3 comprises 15 residues. The germline V gene encodes CDR1 SGHRS and CDR2 YFSETQ. In DNA form, the CDR3 reads TGCGCCAGCAGCTTGGTACGACAGGGTTTCACTGAAGCTTTCTTT. As protein: CASSLVRQGFTEAFF.

This clonotype has just a few counts. V usage is TRBV25-1 and J usage is TRBJ2-1; TRBD2 might be the D (5 bases). With 4 bases removed from V and 9 bases from J, the gap between germline ends came to 13 bases. Germline V CDR1 and CDR2: MGHDK, SYGVNS. This CDR3 is built from 13 residues. The CDR3 DNA reads TGTGCCAGCAGTGCCGGAGGTAAATTTGAGCAGTTCTTC. Its translation is CASSAGGKFEQFF.

This chain connects TRBV7-2 to TRBJ1-6, with TRBD1 matching over 9 bases. Germline CDR1 is SGHTA and CDR2 is FQGNSA. There are 14 residues in the CDR3. V lost 7 bases to trimming and J lost 6 bases; unmatched junction nucleotides: 4. CDR3 region: CASTRTGANSPLHF. The CDR3 bases are TGTGCCAGCACCCGGACAGGGGCTAATTCACCCCTCCACTTT.

V and J are TRBV12-3 or TRBV12-4 and TRBJ2-1, with 7 bases aligning to TRBD2. V shed 6 bases, J shed 0 bases, and the junction held 5 bases outside the gene matches. The CDR3 is 15 residues long. CDR3 loop: CASRPSGVSYNEQFF. CDR3 in DNA: TGTGCCAGCAGGCCCAGCGGGGTCTCCTACAATGAGCAGTTCTTC.

This clonotype was seen only a few times. This chain uses TRBV27 with TRBJ2-7; TRBD2 agrees at 10 bases. Looked up from germline, CDR1 is MNHEY and CDR2 is SMNVEV (reference sequence). There are 14 residues in the CDR3. The V and J ends lost 5 bases and 3 bases, in that order; junction bases with no gene match: 4. This CDR3 reads CASSILAGVYEQYF. The CDR3 DNA reads as TGTGCCAGCAGTATTCTAGCGGGAGTCTACGAGCAGTACTTC.

The CDR3 sequence is CSAIRTGELFF. The CDR3 DNA reads as TGCAGTGCCATCAGGACCGGGGAGCTGTTTTTT. The chain carries TRBV20-1 and TRBJ2-2; D remains ambiguous. CDR1 and CDR2 (germline): DFQATT, SNEGSKA (reference sequence). V shed 6 bases and J shed 5 bases, with 7 bases lying between them. The CDR3 has 11 residues.

The rearrangement uses TRBV12-3 or TRBV12-4 and TRBJ2-1; D gene uncertain. V was shortened by 3 bases and J by 7 bases, with 10 bases between the two germline ends. The CDR3 totals 13 residues. CDR3 loop: CASSFTQTNEQFF. Here the CDR3 DNA reads TGTGCCAGCAGTTTTACTCAGACAAATGAGCAGTTCTTC.

In DNA form, the CDR3 reads TGTGCCAGCAGCCAGGGAGGCGAGCAGTACGTC. Amino acids: CASSQGGEQYV. The chain uses TRBV6-2 or TRBV6-3 and TRBJ2-7; weak D call: TRBD2 (6 bases). Germline CDR1 MNHEY, CDR2 SVGEGT. CDR3 size: 11 residues. Deletions cut 6 bases from V and 6 bases from J, with 9 bases between.

This clonotype has a handful of counts. J is TRBJ2-1 and V is TRBV14, with D uncertain. Germline loops: CDR1 SGHDN, CDR2 FVKESK. The CDR3 spans 14 residues. The V end lost 3 bases, the J end lost 4 bases, and 10 bases lay between the germline ends. The CDR3 nucleotides are TGTGCCAGCAGCCATCACGGACCGTACAATGAGCAGTTCTTC. Translating gives CASSHHGPYNEQFF.

The rearrangement links TRBV2 to TRBJ1-5; D gene unclear. Trimming pared 6 bases from V and 9 bases from J, leaving 9 bases between. The CDR3 contains 11 residues. Germline assignment: CDR1 SNHLY and CDR2 FYNNEI. The CDR3: CASSAMGPQHF. The CDR3 DNA is TGTGCCAGCAGCGCAATGGGGCCCCAGCATTTT.

The rearrangement joins TRBV12-3 or TRBV12-4 to TRBJ1-2; D is undetermined. The CDR3 consists of 15 residues. Trimming took off 1 base at V and 1 base at J, with 10 bases between the two ends. CDR3 nucleotides: TGTGCCAGCAGTTTAGAACGGAGTAATAACTATGGCTACACCTTC. This gives the protein CASSLERSNNYGYTF.

This clonotype was found a few times. The genes are TRBV7-9 and TRBJ1-2; the D gene is possibly TRBD1 (6 bases). CDR3 length: 13 residues. Germline lookup yields CDR1 SEHNR and CDR2 FQNEAQ (reference sequence). The germline V and J ends were trimmed by 6 bases and 8 bases, with 16 bases remaining between them. CDR3 loop: CASSFAQGWGYTF. Written as DNA, the CDR3 is TGTGCCAGCAGTTTTGCACAGGGCTGGGGCTACACCTTC.

This clonotype was found a few times. The genes are TRBV5-1 and TRBJ2-1; D call uncertain. The CDR3 is 14 amino acids. Looked up from germline, CDR1 is SGHRS and CDR2 is YFSETQ. Trimming pared 4 bases from V and 8 bases from J, leaving 16 bases between. In DNA form, the CDR3 reads TGCGCCAGCAGCATAGGGTCCCTGAGCGATGAGCAGTTCTTC. Translated: CASSIGSLSDEQFF.

J is TRBJ1-6 and V is TRBV12-3 or TRBV12-4; D call uncertain. The CDR3 runs to 15 residues. Between the trimmed V and J ends, which lost 3 bases and 0 bases, there was a span of 6 bases. The CDR3 region is CASSLQSSYNSPLHF. CDR3 sequence (DNA): TGTGCCAGCAGTTTGCAGAGCTCCTATAATTCACCCCTCCACTTT.

The J gene is TRBJ1-6, the V gene TRBV7-2; D unresolved. Trimming left V 7 bases short and J 0 bases short, with 16 bases between. The CDR3 has 17 amino acids. The germline V gene has CDR1 SGHTA and CDR2 FQGNSA. The CDR3 loop is CASNDGVMSSYNSPLHF. The CDR3 coding sequence is TGTGCCAGCAACGACGGGGTGATGAGCTCCTATAATTCACCCCTCCACTTT.

In its sample, this clonotype was seen once. This rearrangement joins TRBV5-6 to TRBJ2-7; 8 positions agree with TRBD2. The germline V gene encodes CDR1 SGHDT and CDR2 YYEEEE. This CDR3 is built from 15 residues. V shed 3 bases and J 3 bases; nucleotides not matched to a gene: 8. CDR3 residues: CASSSIGLADYEQYV. In DNA, the CDR3 is TGTGCCAGCAGCTCAATAGGACTAGCAGACTACGAGCAGTACGTC.

There are a few counts of this clonotype. This rearrangement joins TRBV20-1 to TRBJ2-7, with D perhaps matching TRBD1 (6 bases). The CDR3 extends over 15 amino acids. V lost 2 bases and J 4 bases, leaving 18 bases between the germline ends. Germline-derived CDR1 and CDR2 are DFQATT and SNEGSKA (reference sequence). CDR3 sequence: CSARPFGGVQYEQYF. CDR3 nucleotide sequence: TGCAGTGCTAGACCCTTTGGGGGCGTCCAGTACGAGCAGTACTTC.

J is TRBJ2-3 and V is TRBV15; no clear D gene. The CDR3 sequence is 14 residues long. In germline, CDR1 is LNHNV, CDR2 YYDKDF (reference sequence). The V end lost 4 bases, the J end lost 0 bases, and 8 bases lay between the germline ends. The CDR3 loop is CATSIRGSTDTQYF. The CDR3, as DNA: TGTGCCACCAGCATCCGAGGTAGCACAGATACGCAGTATTTT.

The V gene is TRBV3-1, the J gene TRBJ2-1; tentatively, D is TRBD1 (6 bases). V was trimmed by 6 bases and J by 12 bases, leaving 12 bases between them. The length of the CDR3 is 11 residues. From germline, CDR1 is LGHDT and CDR2 YNNKEL (reference sequence). The CDR3 protein is CASSQGLSQFF. In DNA form, the CDR3 reads TGTGCCAGCAGTCAGGGGCTCTCGCAGTTCTTC.

This clonotype has just one count. The CDR3 nucleotides read TGTGCCAGCAGCTTAGGCCGCGGGCAGTACTTC. Translating it yields CASSLGRGQYF. The J gene is TRBJ2-7, the V gene TRBV11-2; D not resolved. This CDR3 is 11 amino acids long. From germline, CDR1 is SGHAT and CDR2 FQNNGV. Trimming pared 1 base from V and 9 bases from J, leaving 7 bases between.

To note about this clonotype: The CDR3 carries no conserved terminal phenylalanine or tryptophan, so it likely arises from a read error. It is unclear where the CDR3 begins or ends on the DNA, so no DNA is shown, and the CDR3 is as TCRdb lists it. The chain is built from TRBV20-1 and TRBJ1-2; the table's TRBD1 call for D was not verified on the DNA. Germline V CDR1 and CDR2: DFQATT, SNEGSKA (reference sequence). Ends included, the CDR3 has 13 residues. CDR3 amino acids: CSAATQGNYFNLV.